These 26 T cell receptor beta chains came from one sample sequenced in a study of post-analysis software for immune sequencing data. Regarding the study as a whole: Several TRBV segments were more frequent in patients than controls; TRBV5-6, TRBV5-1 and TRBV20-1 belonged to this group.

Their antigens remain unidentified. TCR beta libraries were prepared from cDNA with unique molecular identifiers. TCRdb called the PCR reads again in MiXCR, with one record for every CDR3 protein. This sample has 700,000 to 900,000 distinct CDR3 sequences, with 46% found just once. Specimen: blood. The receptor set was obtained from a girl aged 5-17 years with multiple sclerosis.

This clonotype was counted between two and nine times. CDR3 coding DNA: TGTGCCAGCAGTTTGGGCCCACCTGGACAGGTTCTTCCCGCCTCCTACGAGCAGTACTTC. It codes for CASSLGPPGQVLPASYEQYF. The chain has TRBV12-3 or TRBV12-4 and TRBJ2-7, with 7 bases that match TRBD1. The CDR3 spans 20 residues. V shed 3 bases and J 0 bases; nucleotides not matched to a gene: 20.

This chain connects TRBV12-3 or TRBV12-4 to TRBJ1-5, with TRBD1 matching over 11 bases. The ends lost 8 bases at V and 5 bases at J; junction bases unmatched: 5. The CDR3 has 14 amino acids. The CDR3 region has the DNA TGTGCCAGCCGTGGACAGGGGGCTGATCAGCCCCAGCATTTT. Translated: CASRGQGADQPQHF.

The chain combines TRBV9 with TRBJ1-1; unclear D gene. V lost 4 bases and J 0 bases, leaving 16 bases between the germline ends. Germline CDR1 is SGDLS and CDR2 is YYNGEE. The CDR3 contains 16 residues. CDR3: CASSPHLGIMNTEAFF. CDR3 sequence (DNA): TGTGCCAGCAGCCCCCATCTTGGGATCATGAACACTGAAGCTTTCTTT.

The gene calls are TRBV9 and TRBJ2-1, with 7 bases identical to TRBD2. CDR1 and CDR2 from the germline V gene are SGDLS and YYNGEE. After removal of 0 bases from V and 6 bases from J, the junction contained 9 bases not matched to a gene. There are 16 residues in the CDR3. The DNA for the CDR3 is TGTGCCAGCAGCGTAGAGCCAGCGGGATATGGCAATGAGCAGTTCTTC. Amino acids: CASSVEPAGYGNEQFF.

CDR3 sequence: CASRDSSGFGARSPLHF. As DNA, the CDR3 is TGTGCCAGCAGGGATTCTTCAGGGTTCGGAGCCCGCTCACCCCTCCACTTT. This sequence joins TRBV7-2 and TRBJ1-6; TRBD1 is a possible D gene (5 bases). The germline V gene encodes CDR1 SGHTA and CDR2 FQGNSA. The CDR3 covers 17 residues. Trimming left V 6 bases short and J 10 bases short, with 25 bases between.

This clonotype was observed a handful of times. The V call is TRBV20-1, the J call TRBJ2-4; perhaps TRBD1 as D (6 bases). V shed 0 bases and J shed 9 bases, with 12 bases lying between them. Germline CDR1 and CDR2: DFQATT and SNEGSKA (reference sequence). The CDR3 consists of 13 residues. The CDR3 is CSAREGGSGIQYF. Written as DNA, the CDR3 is TGCAGTGCTAGAGAAGGGGGAAGCGGCATTCAGTACTTC.

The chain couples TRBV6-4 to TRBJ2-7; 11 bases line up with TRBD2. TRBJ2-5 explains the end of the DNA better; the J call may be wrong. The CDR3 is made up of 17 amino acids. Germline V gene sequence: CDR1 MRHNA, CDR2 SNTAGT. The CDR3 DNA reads TGTGCCAGCAGCCAGACTAGCGGGATCTGGAGACAAGAGACCCAGTACTTC. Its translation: CASSQTSGIWRQETQYF.

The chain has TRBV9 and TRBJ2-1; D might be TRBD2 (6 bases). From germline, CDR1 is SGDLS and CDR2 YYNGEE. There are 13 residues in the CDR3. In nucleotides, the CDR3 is TGTGCGCGCTGGGCGGGAAACAGCGAGACCCAGTTCTTC. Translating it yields CARWAGNSETQFF.

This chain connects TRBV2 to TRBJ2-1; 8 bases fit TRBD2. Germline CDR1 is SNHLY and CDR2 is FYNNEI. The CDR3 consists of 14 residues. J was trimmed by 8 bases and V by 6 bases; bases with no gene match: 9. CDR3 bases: TGTGCCAGCAGGGGAGTCGGGAGGGGCGATGAGCAGTTCTTC. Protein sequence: CASRGVGRGDEQFF.

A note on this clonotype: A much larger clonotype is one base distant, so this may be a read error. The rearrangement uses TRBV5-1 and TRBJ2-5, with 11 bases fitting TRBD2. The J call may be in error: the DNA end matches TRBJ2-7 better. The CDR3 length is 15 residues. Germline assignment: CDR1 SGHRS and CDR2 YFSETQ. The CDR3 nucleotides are TGCGCCAGCAGCTTGAGAGGGACTAGCGGCGACGAGCAGTACTTC. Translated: CASSLRGTSGDEQYF.

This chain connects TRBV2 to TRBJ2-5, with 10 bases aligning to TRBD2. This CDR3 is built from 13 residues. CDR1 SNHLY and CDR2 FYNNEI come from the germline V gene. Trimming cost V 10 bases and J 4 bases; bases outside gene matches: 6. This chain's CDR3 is CATGTSVGETQYF. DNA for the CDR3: TGTGCCACCGGGACTAGCGTCGGAGAGACCCAGTACTTC.

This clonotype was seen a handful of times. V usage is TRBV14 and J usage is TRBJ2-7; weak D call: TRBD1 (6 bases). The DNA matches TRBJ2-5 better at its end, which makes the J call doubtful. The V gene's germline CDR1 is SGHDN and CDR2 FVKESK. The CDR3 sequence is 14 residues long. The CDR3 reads CASSRRTAEETQYF. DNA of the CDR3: TGTGCCAGCAGCCGCCGGACAGCTGAAGAGACCCAGTACTTC.

The CDR3 DNA is TGTGCCAGCAGCACCTCTGGGGCTACCACAGATACGCAGTATTTT. Amino acid sequence: CASSTSGATTDTQYF. The chain has TRBV6-6 and TRBJ2-3, with D maybe TRBD1 (5 bases). The CDR3 sequence is 15 residues long. Looked up from germline, CDR1 is MNHNY and CDR2 is SVGAGI (reference sequence). V was shortened by 6 bases and J by 2 bases, with 15 bases between the two germline ends.

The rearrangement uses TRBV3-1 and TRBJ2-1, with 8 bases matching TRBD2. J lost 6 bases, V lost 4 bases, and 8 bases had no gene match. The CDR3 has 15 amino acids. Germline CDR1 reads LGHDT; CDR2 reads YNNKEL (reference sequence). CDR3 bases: TGTGCCAGCAGCCCGGGACTAGTTAGGTCCAATGAGCAGTTCTTC. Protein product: CASSPGLVRSNEQFF.

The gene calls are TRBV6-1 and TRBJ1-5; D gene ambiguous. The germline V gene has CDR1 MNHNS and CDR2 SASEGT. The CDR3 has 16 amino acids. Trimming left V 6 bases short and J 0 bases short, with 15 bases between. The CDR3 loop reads CASSPRLDYSNQPQHF. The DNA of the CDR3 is TGTGCCAGCAGCCCCCGACTTGATTATAGCAATCAGCCCCAGCATTTT.

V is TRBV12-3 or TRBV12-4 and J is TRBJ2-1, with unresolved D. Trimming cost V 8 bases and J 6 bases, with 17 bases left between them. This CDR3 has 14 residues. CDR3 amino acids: CASGQTSILNEQFF. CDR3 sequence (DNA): TGTGCCAGCGGGCAGACCTCCATACTCAATGAGCAGTTCTTC.

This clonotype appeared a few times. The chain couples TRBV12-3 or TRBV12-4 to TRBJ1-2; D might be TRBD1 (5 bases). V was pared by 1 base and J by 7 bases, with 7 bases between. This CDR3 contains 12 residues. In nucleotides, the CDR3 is TGTGCCAGCAGTTTAGTGGGACTTGGCTACACCTTC. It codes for CASSLVGLGYTF.

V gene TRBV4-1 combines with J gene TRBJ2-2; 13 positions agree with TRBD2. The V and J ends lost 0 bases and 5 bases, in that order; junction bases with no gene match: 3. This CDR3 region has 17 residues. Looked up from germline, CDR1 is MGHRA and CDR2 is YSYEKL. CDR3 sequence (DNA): TGCGCCAGCAGCCAAGAAGGACTAGCGGGAGAGACCGGGGAGCTGTTTTTT. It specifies CASSQEGLAGETGELFF.

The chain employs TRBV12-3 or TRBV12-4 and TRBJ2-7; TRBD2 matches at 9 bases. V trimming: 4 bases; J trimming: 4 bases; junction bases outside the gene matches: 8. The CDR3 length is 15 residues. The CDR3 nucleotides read TGTGCCAGCAGTTCGGGAAGAGCGGGAGGATACGAGCAGTACTTC. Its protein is CASSSGRAGGYEQYF.

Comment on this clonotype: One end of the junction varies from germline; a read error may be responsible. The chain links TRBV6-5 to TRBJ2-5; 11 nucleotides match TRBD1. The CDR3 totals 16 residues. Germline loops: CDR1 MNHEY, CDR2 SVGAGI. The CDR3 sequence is CASSKWGQGVLEAQYF. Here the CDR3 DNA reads TGTGCCAGCAGTAAATGGGGACAGGGGGTATTAGAGGCCCAGTACTTC.

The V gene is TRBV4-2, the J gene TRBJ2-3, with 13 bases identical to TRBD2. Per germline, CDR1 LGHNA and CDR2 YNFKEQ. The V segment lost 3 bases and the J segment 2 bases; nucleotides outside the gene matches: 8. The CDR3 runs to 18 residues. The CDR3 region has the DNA TGTGCCAGCAGCCATCAACTAGCGGGAGGGCCGAACACAGATACGCAGTATTTT. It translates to CASSHQLAGGPNTDTQYF.

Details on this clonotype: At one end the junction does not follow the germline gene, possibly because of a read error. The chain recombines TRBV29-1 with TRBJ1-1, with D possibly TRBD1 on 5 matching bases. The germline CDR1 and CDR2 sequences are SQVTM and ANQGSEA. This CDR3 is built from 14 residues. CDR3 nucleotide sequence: TGTAGCGGGAGGAGGGGACCCCAGGACACTGAAGCTTTCTTT. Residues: CSGRRGPQDTEAFF.

CDR3 sequence reads: CASSYRGTGTEAFF. The CDR3 bases are TGTGCCAGCAGTTATCGGGGAACGGGCACTGAAGCTTTCTTT. The genes are TRBV6-6 and TRBJ1-1; D unclear. The CDR3 consists of 14 residues. Trimming shortened V by 3 bases and J by 4 bases, and 12 bases separated the two germline ends. In germline, CDR1 is MNHNY, CDR2 SVGAGI (reference sequence).

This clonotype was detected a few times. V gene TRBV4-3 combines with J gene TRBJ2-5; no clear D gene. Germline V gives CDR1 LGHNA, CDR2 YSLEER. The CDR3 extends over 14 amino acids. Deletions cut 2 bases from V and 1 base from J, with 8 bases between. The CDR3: CASSQNWAQETQYF. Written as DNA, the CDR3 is TGCGCCAGCAGCCAAAATTGGGCCCAAGAGACCCAGTACTTC.

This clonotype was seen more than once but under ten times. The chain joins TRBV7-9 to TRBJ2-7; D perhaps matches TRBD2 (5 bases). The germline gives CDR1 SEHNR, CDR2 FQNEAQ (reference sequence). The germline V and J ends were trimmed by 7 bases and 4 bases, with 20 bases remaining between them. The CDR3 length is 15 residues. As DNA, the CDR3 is TGTGCCAGCATCGTAACCCGCACGGGGTATTACGAGCAGTACTTC. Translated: CASIVTRTGYYEQYF.

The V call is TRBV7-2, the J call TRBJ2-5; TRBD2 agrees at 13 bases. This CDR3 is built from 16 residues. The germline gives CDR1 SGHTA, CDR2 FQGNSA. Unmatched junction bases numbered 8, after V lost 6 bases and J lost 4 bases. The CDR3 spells CASRPGLAGARETQYF. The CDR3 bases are TGTGCCAGCAGACCTGGACTAGCGGGAGCTCGAGAGACCCAGTACTTC.